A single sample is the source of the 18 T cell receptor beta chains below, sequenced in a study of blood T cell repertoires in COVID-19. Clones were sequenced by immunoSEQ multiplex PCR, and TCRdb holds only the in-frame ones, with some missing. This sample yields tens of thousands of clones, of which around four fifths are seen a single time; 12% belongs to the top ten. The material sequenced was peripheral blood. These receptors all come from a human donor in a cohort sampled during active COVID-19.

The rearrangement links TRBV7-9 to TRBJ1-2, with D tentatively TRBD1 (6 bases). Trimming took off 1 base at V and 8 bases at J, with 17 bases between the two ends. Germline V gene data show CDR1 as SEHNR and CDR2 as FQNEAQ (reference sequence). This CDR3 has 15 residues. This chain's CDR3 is CASSLDGSRGGGYTF. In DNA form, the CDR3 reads TGTGCCAGCAGCTTAGATGGTTCCAGGGGTGGCGGCTACACCTTC.

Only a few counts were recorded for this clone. CDR3 sequence reads: CASSLFPNQGYEQYF. The CDR3 DNA is TGTGCCAGCAGTTTATTCCCTAATCAGGGCTACGAGCAGTACTTC. The chain links TRBV27 to TRBJ2-7, with a tentative D call TRBD1 (5 bases). This CDR3 contains 15 residues. Germline CDR1 reads MNHEY; CDR2 reads SMNVEV (reference sequence). Between the trimmed V and J ends, which lost 1 base and 3 bases, there was a span of 13 bases.

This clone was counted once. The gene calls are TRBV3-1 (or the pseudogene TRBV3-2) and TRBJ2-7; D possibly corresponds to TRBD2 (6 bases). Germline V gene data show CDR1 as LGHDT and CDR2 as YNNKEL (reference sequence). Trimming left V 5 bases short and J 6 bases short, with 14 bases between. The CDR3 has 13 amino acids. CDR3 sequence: CASSYGTAGEQYF. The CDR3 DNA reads TGTGCCAGCAGCTACGGGACTGCGGGCGAGCAGTACTTC.

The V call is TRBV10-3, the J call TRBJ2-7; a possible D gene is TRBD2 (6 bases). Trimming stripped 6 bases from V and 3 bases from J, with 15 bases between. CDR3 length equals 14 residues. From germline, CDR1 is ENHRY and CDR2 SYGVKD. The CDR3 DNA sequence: TGTGCCATCAGCACAGCTGGAGGGGACTACGAGCAGTACTTC. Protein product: CAISTAGGDYEQYF.

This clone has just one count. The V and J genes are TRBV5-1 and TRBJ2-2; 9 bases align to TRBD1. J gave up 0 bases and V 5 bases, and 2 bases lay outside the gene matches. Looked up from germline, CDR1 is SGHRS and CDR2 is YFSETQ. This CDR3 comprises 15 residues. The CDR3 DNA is TGCGCCAGCAGAACAGGGGGCGCGAACACCGGGGAGCTGTTTTTT. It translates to CASRTGGANTGELFF.

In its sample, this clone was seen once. This CDR3 reads CASSLNSGTEGYTF. DNA of the CDR3: TGTGCCAGCAGCTTAAATTCCGGGACTGAGGGCTACACCTTC. The chain is built from TRBV5-6 and TRBJ1-2; weak D call: TRBD1 (5 bases). Germline V gene data show CDR1 as SGHDT and CDR2 as YYEEEE. The CDR3 runs 14 residues. V lost 2 bases to trimming and J lost 8 bases, with 16 bases between them. The variable domain in full, with the rest retrieved from reference TRBV5-6 and TRBJ1-2, is DAGVTQSPTHLIKTRGQQVTLRCSPKSGHDTVSWYQQALGQGPQFIFQYYEEEERQRGNFPDRFSGHQFPNYSSELNVNALLLGDSALYLCASSLNSGTEGYTFGSGTRLTVV.

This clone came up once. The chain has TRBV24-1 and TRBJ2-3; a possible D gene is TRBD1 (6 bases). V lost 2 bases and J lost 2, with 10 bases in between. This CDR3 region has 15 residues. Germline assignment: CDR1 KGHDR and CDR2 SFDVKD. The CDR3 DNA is TGTGCCACCAGTGATTCGCGACAGGCCACAGATACGCAGTATTTT. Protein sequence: CATSDSRQATDTQYF.

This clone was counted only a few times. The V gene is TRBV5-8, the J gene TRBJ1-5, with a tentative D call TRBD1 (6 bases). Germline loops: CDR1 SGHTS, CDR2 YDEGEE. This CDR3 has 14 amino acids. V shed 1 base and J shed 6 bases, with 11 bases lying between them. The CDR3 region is CASSLNGGSQPQHF. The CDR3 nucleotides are TGTGCCAGCAGCTTGAATGGGGGCAGTCAGCCCCAGCATTTT.

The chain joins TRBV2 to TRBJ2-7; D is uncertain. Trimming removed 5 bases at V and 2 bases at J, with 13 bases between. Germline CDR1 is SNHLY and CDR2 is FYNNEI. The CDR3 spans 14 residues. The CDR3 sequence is CASSLTQKTYEQYF. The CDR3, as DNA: TGTGCCAGCAGTCTCACACAGAAAACCTACGAGCAGTACTTC.

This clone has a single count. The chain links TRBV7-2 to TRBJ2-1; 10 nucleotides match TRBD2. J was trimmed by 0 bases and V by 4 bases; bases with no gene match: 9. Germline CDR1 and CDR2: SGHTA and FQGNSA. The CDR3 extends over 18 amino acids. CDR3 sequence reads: CASSSRLTSGSSYNEQFF. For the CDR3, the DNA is TGTGCCAGCAGCTCAAGGCTGACTAGCGGGTCCTCCTACAATGAGCAGTTCTTC.

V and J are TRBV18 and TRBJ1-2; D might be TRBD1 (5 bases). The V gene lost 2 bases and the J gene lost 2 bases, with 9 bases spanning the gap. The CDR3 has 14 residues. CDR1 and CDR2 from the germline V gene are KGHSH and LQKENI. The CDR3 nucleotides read TGTGCCAGCTCACCATCTGACAGCAACTATGGCTACACCTTC. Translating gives CASSPSDSNYGYTF. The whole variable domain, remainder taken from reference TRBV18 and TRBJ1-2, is NAGVMQNPRHLVRRRGQEARLRCSPMKGHSHVYWYRQLPEEGLKFMVYLQKENIIDESGMPKERFSAEFPKEGPSILRIQQVVRGDSAAYFCASSPSDSNYGYTFGSGTRLTVV.

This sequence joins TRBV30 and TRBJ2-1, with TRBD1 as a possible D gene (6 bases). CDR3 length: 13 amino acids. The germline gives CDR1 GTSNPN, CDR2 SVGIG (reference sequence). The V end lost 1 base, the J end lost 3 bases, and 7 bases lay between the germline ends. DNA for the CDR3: TGTGCCTGGAGTGAGGACAGCTACAATGAGCAGTTCTTC. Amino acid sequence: CAWSEDSYNEQFF. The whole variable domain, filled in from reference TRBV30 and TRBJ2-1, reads SQTIHQWPATLVQPVGSPLSLECTVEGTSNPNLYWYRQAAGRGLQLLFYSVGIGQISSEVPQNLSASRPQDRQFILSSKKLLLSDSGFYLCAWSEDSYNEQFFGPGTRLTVL.

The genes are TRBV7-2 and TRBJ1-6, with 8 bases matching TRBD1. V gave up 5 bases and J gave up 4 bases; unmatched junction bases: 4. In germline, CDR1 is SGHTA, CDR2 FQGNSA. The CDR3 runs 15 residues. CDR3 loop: CASSQGQGYNSPLHF. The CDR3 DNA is TGTGCCAGCAGCCAAGGACAGGGATATAATTCACCCCTCCACTTT.

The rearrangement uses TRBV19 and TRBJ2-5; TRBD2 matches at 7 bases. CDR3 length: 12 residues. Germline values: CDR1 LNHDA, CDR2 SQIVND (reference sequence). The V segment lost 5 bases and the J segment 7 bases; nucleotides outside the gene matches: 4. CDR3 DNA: TGTGCCAGTAGTGTACCGGGGGGGACCCAGTACTTC. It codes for CASSVPGGTQYF.

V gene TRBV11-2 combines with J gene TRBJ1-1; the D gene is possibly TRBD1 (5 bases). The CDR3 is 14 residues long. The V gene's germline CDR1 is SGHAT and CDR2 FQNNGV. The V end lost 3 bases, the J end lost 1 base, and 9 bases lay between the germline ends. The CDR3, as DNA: TGTGCCAGCAGCTTGGGGGGGAGGAACACTGAAGCTTTCTTT. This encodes CASSLGGRNTEAFF.

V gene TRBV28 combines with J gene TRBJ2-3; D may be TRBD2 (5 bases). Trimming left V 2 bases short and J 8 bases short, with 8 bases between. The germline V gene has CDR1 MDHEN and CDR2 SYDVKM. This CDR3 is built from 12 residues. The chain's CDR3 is CASSLRDGTQYF. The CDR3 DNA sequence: TGTGCCAGCAGTTTACGGGATGGTACGCAGTATTTT. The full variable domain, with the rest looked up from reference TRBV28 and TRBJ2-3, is DVKVTQSSRYLVKRTGEKVFLECVQDMDHENMFWYRQDPGLGLRLIYFSYDVKMKEKGDIPEGYSVSREKKERFSLILESASTNQTSMYLCASSLRDGTQYFGPGTRLTVL.

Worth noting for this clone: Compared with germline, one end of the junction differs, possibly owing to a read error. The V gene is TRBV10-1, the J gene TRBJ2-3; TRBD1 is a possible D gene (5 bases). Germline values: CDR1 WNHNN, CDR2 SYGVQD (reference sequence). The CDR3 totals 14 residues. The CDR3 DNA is TGCGCCCACAGATATGGACACGAGCACAGATACGCAGTATTT. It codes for CAHRYGHEHRYAVF.

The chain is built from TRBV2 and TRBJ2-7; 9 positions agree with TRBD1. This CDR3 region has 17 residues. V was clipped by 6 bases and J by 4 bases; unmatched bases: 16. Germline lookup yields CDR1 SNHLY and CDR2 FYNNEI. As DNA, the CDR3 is TGTGCCAGCAGGCCGACAGGGGGTCGGGGAAGCCTTTACGAGCAGTACTTC. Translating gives CASRPTGGRGSLYEQYF.